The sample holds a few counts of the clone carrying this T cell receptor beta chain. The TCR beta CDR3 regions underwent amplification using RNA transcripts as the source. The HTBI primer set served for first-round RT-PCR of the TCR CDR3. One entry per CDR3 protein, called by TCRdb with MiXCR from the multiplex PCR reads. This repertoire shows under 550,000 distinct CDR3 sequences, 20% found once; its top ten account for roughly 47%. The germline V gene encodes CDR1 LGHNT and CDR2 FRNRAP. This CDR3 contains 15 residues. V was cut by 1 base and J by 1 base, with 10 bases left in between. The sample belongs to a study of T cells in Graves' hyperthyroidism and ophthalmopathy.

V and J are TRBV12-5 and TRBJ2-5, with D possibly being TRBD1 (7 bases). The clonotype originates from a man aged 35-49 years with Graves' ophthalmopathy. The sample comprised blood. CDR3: CASGLGQGGQETQYF. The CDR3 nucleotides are TGTGCTAGTGGTTTGGGGCAGGGGGGCCAAGAGACCCAGTACTTC.